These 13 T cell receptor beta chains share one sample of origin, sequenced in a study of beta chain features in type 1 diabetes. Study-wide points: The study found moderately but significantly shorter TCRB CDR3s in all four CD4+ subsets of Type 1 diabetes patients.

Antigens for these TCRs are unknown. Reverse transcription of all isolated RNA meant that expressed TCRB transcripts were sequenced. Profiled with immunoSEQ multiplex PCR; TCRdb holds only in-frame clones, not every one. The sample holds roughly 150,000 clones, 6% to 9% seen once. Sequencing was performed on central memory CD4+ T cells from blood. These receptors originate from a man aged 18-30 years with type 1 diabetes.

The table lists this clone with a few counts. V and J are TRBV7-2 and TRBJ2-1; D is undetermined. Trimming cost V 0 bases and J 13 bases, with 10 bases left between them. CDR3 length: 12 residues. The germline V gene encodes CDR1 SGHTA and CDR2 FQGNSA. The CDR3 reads CASSLASRPQFF. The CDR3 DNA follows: TGTGCCAGCAGCTTAGCGTCCCGTCCCCAGTTCTTC.

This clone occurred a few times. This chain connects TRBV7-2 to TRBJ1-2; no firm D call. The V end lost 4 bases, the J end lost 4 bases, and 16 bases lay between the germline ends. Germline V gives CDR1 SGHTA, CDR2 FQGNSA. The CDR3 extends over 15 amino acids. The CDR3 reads CASSSPQSRSYGYTF. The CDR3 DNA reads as TGTGCCAGCAGCTCACCCCAGAGTCGGAGCTATGGCTACACCTTC. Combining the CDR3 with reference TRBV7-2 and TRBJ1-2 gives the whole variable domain GAGVSQSPSNKVTEKGKDVELRCDPISGHTALYWYRQSLGQGLEFLIYFQGNSAPDKSGLPSDRFSAERTGGSVSTLTIQRTQQEDSAVYLCASSSPQSRSYGYTFGSGTRLTVV.

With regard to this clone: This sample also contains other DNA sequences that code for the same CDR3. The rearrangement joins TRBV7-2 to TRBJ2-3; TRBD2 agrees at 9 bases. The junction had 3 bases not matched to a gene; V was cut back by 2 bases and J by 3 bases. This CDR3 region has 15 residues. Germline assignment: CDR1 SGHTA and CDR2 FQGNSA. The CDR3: CASSLRGLATDTQYF. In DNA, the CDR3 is TGTGCCAGCAGCTTAAGGGGACTAGCAACAGATACGCAGTATTTT.

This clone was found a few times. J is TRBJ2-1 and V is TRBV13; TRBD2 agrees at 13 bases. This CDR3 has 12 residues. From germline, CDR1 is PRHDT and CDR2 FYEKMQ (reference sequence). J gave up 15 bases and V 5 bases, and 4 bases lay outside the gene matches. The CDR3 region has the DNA TGTGCCAGCAGCCCTAGGACTAGCGGGGGGTTCTTC. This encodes CASSPRTSGGFF.

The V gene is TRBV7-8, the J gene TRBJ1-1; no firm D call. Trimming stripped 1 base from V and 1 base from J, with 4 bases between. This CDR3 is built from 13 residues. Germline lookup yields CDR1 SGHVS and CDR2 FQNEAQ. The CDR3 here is CASSLGRNTEAFF. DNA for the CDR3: TGTGCCAGCAGCTTAGGGAGGAACACTGAAGCTTTCTTT.

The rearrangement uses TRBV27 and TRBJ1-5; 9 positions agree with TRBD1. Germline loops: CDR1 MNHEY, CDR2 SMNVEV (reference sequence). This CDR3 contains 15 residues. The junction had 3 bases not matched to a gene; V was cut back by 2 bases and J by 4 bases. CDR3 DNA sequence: TGTGCCAGCAGTTTAGACGGGACAGGGAATCAGCCCCAGCATTTT. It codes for CASSLDGTGNQPQHF.

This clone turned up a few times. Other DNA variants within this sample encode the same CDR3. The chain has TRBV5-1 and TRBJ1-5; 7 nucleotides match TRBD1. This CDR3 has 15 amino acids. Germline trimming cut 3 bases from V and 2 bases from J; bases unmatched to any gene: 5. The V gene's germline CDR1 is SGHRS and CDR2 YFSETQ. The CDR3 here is CASSSDGQGNQPQHF. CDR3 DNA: TGCGCCAGCAGCTCGGATGGACAGGGCAATCAGCCCCAGCATTTT.

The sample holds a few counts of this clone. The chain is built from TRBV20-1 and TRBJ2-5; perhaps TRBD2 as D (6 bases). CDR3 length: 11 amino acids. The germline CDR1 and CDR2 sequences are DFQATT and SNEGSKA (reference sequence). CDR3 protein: CSPSGDETQYF. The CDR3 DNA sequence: TGCAGCCCCTCGGGGGATGAGACCCAGTACTTC.

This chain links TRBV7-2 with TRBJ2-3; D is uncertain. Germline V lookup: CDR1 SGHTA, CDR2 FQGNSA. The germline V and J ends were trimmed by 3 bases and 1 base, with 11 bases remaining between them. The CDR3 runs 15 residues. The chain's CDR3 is CASSLEYLRTDTQYF. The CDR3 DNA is TGTGCCAGCAGCTTGGAGTATCTCCGCACAGATACGCAGTATTTT. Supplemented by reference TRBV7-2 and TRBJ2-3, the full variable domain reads GAGVSQSPSNKVTEKGKDVELRCDPISGHTALYWYRQSLGQGLEFLIYFQGNSAPDKSGLPSDRFSAERTGGSVSTLTIQRTQQEDSAVYLCASSLEYLRTDTQYFGPGTRLTVL.

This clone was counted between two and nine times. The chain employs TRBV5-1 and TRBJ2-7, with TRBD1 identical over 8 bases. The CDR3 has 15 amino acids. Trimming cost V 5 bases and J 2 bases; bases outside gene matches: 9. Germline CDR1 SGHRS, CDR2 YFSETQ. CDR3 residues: CASSLTGATTYEQYF. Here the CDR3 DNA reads TGCGCCAGCAGTTTGACAGGGGCCACAACCTACGAGCAGTACTTC. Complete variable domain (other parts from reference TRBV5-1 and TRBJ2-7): KAGVTQTPRYLIKTRGQQVTLSCSPISGHRSVSWYQQTPGQGLQFLFEYFSETQRNKGNFPGRFSGRQFSNSRSEMNVSTLELGDSALYLCASSLTGATTYEQYFGPGTRLTVT.

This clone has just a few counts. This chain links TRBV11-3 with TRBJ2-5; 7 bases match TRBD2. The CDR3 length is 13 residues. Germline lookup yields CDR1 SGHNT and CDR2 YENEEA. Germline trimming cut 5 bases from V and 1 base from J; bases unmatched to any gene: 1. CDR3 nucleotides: TGTGCCAGCAGCCGGGGGGTCCAAGAGACCCAGTACTTC. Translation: CASSRGVQETQYF.

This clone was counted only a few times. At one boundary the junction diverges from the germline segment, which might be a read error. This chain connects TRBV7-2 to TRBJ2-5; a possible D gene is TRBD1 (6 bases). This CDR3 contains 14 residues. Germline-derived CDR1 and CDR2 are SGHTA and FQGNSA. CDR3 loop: CASRMEGGKEAQYF. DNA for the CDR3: TGTGCCAGCAGGATGGAAGGGGGAAAAGAGGCCCAGTACTTC.

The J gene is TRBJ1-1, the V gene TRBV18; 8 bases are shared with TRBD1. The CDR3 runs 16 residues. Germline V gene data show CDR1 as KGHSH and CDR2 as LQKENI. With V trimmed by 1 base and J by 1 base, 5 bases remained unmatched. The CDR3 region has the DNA TGTGCCAGCTCACCACAGGTCCAGGGGGCGAACACTGAAGCTTTCTTT. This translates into CASSPQVQGANTEAFF.